The next 12 T cell receptor beta chains were all read from a single sample in a study of T cell responses to AZD1222 COVID-19 vaccine. The protocol was immunoSEQ multiplex PCR, while the TCRdb copy is restricted to in-frame clones and leaves out a portion. The table lists roughly 120,000 clones, 70% to 90% of them singletons. Sample: peripheral blood, taken on day 0 of MenACWY control vaccination. The receptors were gathered from an adult in good health.

This chain joins TRBV24-1 and TRBJ1-5; D is unclear. This CDR3 region has 14 residues. Per germline, CDR1 KGHDR and CDR2 SFDVKD. V was trimmed by 3 bases and J by 3 bases, leaving 8 bases between them. CDR3 coding DNA: TGTGCCACCAGTGATCCCAGATTCAATCAGCCCCAGCATTTT. Its protein is CATSDPRFNQPQHF.

The chain links TRBV7-9 to TRBJ1-6; tentatively, D is TRBD1 (6 bases). CDR1 and CDR2 (germline): SEHNR, FQNEAQ (reference sequence). V lost 5 bases and J lost 7, with 18 bases in between. The CDR3 totals 16 residues. CDR3 DNA: TGTGCCAGCAGCCCCGGGGGGGGGCGAGGGAATTCACCCCTCCACTTT. It is translated as CASSPGGGRGNSPLHF.

This clone was seen only once. The chain uses TRBV28 and TRBJ2-7; 12 bases are shared with TRBD1. Germline lookup yields CDR1 MDHEN and CDR2 SYDVKM. V shed 5 bases and J 5 bases; nucleotides not matched to a gene: 13. There are 17 residues in the CDR3. The CDR3 DNA follows: TGTGCCAGCAGTCCCGTTTCGGGACAGGGGGCGAGGGACGAGCAGTACTTC. Translation: CASSPVSGQGARDEQYF.

The rearrangement joins TRBV5-1 to TRBJ2-2; 7 bases are shared with TRBD1. Germline assignment: CDR1 SGHRS and CDR2 YFSETQ. CDR3 size: 14 residues. V shed 2 bases and J 6 bases; nucleotides not matched to a gene: 4. CDR3 sequence (DNA): TGCGCCAGCAGCTTCGACAGGGTCCCCGGGGAGCTGTTTTTT. Translation gives CASSFDRVPGELFF.

The rearrangement joins TRBV6-2 or TRBV6-3 to TRBJ1-2, with a weak D call TRBD1 (5 bases). The CDR3 spans 13 residues. The V and J ends lost 5 bases and 8 bases respectively, with 15 bases between them. The germline gives CDR1 MNHEY, CDR2 SVGEGT. This CDR3 reads CASSLWGGRGYTF. The CDR3 coding sequence is TGTGCCAGCAGTCTGTGGGGCGGTCGGGGCTACACCTTC.

The rearrangement joins TRBV5-1 to TRBJ2-7; D may be TRBD1 or TRBD2 (6 bases each). The CDR3 totals 14 residues. Germline CDR1 and CDR2: SGHRS and YFSETQ. V lost 5 bases, J lost 2 bases, and 14 bases lay in between. Written as DNA, the CDR3 is TGCGCCAGCAGTAGGGGGGAAGATACCTACGAGCAGTACTTC. This encodes CASSRGEDTYEQYF.

This clone was observed a single time. This chain uses TRBV3-1 (or the pseudogene TRBV3-2) with TRBJ1-2, with a weak D call TRBD1 (6 bases). The CDR3 contains 14 residues. Germline CDR1 and CDR2: LGHDT and YNNKEL (reference sequence). V lost 4 bases and J lost 8, with 17 bases in between. CDR3 in amino acids: CASSPRDTAWGYTF. CDR3 in DNA: TGTGCCAGCAGCCCACGGGACACCGCCTGGGGCTACACCTTC.

The chain joins TRBV7-2 to TRBJ1-2; D unclear. The CDR3 is 12 residues long. Germline CDR1 SGHTA, CDR2 FQGNSA. Between the trimmed V and J ends, which lost 8 bases and 4 bases, there was a span of 11 bases. The CDR3 loop is CASGRAGYGYTF. The CDR3, as DNA: TGTGCCAGCGGTCGGGCGGGCTATGGCTACACCTTC.

The chain employs TRBV11-2 and TRBJ2-5; TRBD2 might be the D (6 bases). Germline V gene lookup returns CDR1 SGHAT and CDR2 FQNNGV. This CDR3 has 13 amino acids. Trimming stripped 10 bases from V and 1 base from J, with 13 bases between. In nucleotides, the CDR3 is TGTGCCACCCAACGGAGGGTCCAAGAGACCCAGTACTTC. Protein product: CATQRRVQETQYF.

The genes are TRBV27 and TRBJ2-7; 8 bases fit TRBD2. V was clipped by 5 bases and J by 1 base; unmatched bases: 16. The CDR3 loop spans 18 amino acids. Germline lookup yields CDR1 MNHEY and CDR2 SMNVEV (reference sequence). This CDR3 reads CASSKRRVAGFSSYEQYF. CDR3 DNA sequence: TGTGCCAGCAGTAAACGTCGGGTAGCGGGGTTTAGTTCCTACGAGCAGTACTTC.

The CDR3 DNA sequence: TGCAGCGTCCCTGGACCTTCAAGTCTCGAAAAACTGTTTTTT. Residues: CSVPGPSSLEKLFF. The chain links TRBV29-1 to TRBJ1-4; unclear D gene. V was pared by 6 bases and J by 8 bases, with 19 bases between. This CDR3 comprises 14 residues. Per the germline V gene, CDR1 is SQVTM and CDR2 is ANQGSEA. Variable domain in full (rest from reference TRBV29-1 and TRBJ1-4): SAVISQKPSRDICQRGTSLTIQCQVDSQVTMMFWYRQQPGQSLTLIATANQGSEATYESGFVIDKFPISRPNLTFSTLTVSNMSPEDSSIYLCSVPGPSSLEKLFFGSGTQLSVL.

This rearrangement joins TRBV4-1 to TRBJ1-2; the D gene is possibly TRBD1 (5 bases). CDR3 length: 17 amino acids. Germline V CDR1 and CDR2: MGHRA, YSYEKL. Trimming left V 0 bases short and J 5 bases short, with 19 bases between. This CDR3 is CASSQEHGQGFKYGYTF. The CDR3 coding sequence is TGCGCCAGCAGCCAAGAACACGGGCAGGGCTTTAAGTATGGCTACACCTTC.